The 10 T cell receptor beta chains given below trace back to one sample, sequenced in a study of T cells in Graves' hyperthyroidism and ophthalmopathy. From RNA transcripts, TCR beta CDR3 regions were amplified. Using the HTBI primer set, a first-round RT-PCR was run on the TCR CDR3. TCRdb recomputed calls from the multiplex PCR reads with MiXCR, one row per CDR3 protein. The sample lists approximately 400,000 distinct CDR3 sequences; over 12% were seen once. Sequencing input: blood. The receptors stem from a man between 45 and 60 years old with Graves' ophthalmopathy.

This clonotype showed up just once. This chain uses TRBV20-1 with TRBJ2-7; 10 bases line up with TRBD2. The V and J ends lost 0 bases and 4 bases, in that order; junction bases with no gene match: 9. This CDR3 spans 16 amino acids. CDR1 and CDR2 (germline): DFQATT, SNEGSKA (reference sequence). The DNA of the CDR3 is TGCAGTGCTAGAGATCTTAGGCCTAGCGGGAGTTACGAGCAGTACTTC. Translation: CSARDLRPSGSYEQYF.

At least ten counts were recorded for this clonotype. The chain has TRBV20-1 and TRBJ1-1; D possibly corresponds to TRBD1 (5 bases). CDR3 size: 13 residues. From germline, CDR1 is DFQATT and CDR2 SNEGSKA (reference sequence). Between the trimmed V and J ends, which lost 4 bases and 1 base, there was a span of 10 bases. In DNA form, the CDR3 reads TGCAGTGCTAACGACAGAAAGAACACTGAAGCTTTCTTT. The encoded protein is CSANDRKNTEAFF.

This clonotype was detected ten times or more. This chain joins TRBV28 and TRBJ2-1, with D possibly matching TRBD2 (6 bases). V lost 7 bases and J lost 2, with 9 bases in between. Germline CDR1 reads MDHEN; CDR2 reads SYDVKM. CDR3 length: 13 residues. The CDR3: CASMRDAYNEQFF. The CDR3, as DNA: TGTGCCAGCATGCGGGACGCCTACAATGAGCAGTTCTTC.

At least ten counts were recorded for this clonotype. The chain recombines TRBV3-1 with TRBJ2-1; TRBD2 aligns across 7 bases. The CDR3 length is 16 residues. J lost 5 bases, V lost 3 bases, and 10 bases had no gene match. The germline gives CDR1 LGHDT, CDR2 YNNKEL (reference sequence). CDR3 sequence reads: CASSQWGGVRHNEQFF. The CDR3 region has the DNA TGTGCCAGCAGCCAGTGGGGGGGGGTTAGGCACAATGAGCAGTTCTTC.

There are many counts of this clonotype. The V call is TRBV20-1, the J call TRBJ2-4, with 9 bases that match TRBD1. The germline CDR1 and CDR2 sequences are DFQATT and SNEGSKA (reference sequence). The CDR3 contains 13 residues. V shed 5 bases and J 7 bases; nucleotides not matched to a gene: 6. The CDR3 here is CSAAQGASNIQYF. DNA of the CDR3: TGCAGTGCTGCACAGGGGGCATCGAACATTCAGTACTTC.

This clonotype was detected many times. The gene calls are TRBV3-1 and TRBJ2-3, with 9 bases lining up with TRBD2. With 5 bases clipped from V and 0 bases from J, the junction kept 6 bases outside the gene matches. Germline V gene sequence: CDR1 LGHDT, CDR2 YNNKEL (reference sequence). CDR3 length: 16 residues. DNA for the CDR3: TGTGCCAGCAGCTACTTTACTAGCGGGAGCACAGATACGCAGTATTTT. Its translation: CASSYFTSGSTDTQYF.

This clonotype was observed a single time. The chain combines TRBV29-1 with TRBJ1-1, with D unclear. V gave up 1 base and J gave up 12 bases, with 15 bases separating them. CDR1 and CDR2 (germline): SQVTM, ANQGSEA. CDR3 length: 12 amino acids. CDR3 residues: CSVEGGRGSPFF. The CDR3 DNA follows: TGCAGCGTTGAAGGTGGACGAGGCTCGCCTTTCTTT.

The CDR3 DNA sequence: TGTGCCAGCACCCGTCCTCCGGCGGACACCATATATTTT. Amino acid sequence: CASTRPPADTIYF. The chain is built from TRBV7-2 and TRBJ1-3; no reliable D call. V gave up 7 bases and J gave up 8 bases, with 15 bases separating them. The germline V gene has CDR1 SGHTA and CDR2 FQGNSA. The CDR3 length is 13 residues.

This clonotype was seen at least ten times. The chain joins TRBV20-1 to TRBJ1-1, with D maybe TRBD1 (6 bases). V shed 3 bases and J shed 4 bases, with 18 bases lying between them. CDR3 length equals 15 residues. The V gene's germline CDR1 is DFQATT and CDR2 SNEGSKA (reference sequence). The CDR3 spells CSAREGGGWSTEAFF. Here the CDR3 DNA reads TGCAGTGCTAGGGAGGGAGGGGGATGGAGCACTGAAGCTTTCTTT.

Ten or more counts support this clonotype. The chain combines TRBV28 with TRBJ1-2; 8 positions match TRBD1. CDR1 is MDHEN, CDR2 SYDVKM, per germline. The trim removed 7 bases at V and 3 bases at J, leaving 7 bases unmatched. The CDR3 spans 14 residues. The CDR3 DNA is TGTGCCAGCACCACTACAGGGGGGGACTATGGCTACACCTTC. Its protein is CASTTTGGDYGYTF.